A selection of T cell receptor beta chains follows, all from one sample in a study of blood T cells in healthy people across ages. Using its own MiXCR run on the 5' RACE reads, TCRdb lists one record per CDR3 protein. The data contain roughly 730,000 distinct CDR3 sequences, roughly 50% of them singletons. The sample taken for sequencing was blood. The receptors derive from a man between 40 and 49 years old in good health. Both conserved end residues are part of each CDR3. The D gene is left open where the match is weak. A row's size may be missing; if present it is once, few, many or a size class.

DNA	CDR3	V	length	D	size	J
TGCGCCAGCAGCTCGGGACAGAACTATGGCTACACCTTC	CASSSGQNYGYTF	TRBV5-1	13	TRBD1	many	TRBJ1-2
TGTGCCAGCAGCTTCTCCCCCAGGGGGAATCATGAGCAGTTCTTC	CASSFSPRGNHEQFF	TRBV7-3	15	TRBD1	-	TRBJ2-1
TGCAGTGCTGTTAAGAGGTGGACAGGACCCTACGAGCAGTACTTC	CSAVKRWTGPYEQYF	TRBV20-1	15	TRBD1	-	TRBJ2-7
TGTGCCAGCAGTCCGCAGGGACCTCAAGGCTACACCTTC	CASSPQGPQGYTF	TRBV27	13	-	few	TRBJ1-2
TGCAGCGTCGACCTTCGACTAGCGGGAGGAGGGGAGCAGTTCTTC	CSVDLRLAGGGEQFF	TRBV29-1	15	TRBD2	-	TRBJ2-1
TGTGCCAGCAGCTTAGTGTCGCGGGGCTCTGAAGCTTTCTTT	CASSLVSRGSEAFF	TRBV13	14	-	-	TRBJ1-1
TGTGCCACCAGTGATCGGTCGACAGGGTTTTCTACGCGGAGCTCCTACAATGAGCAGTTCTTC	CATSDRSTGFSTRSSYNEQFF	TRBV24-1	21	TRBD1	-	TRBJ2-1
TGTGCCATCAGTGAGGGGACTAACACAGATACGCAGTATTTT	CAISEGTNTDTQYF	TRBV10-3	14	TRBD2	-	TRBJ2-3
TGTGCCAGCAGCCCAAATCGTCCGGACAACTCTGGAAACACCGTATATTTT	CASSPNRPDNSGNTVYF	TRBV7-6	17	-	-	TRBJ1-3
TGCGCCAGCAGCTTGGGACAGCAATATCAAGAGACCCAGTACTTC	CASSLGQQYQETQYF	TRBV5-1	15	-	once	TRBJ2-5
TGTGCCAGCAGCTTAGAAGGCAGGGGGGGTTCCTACAATGAGCAGTTCTTC	CASSLEGRGGSYNEQFF	TRBV7-6	17	-	few	TRBJ2-1
TGCGCCAGCAGCAATACAGGGTTGACAGATACGCAGCCTTTT	CASSNTGLTDTQPF	TRBV5-1	14	-	-	TRBJ2-3
TGCGCCAGCAGCTTGGGAAGAGGGTTAGAGACCCAGTACTTC	CASSLGRGLETQYF	TRBV5-1	14	-	few	TRBJ2-5
TGTGCCAGCAGCTATGACGCAAGAAAGCCAGATACGCAGTATTTT	CASSYDARKPDTQYF	TRBV12-3/TRBV12-4	15	-	-	TRBJ2-3
TGCAGTGCTGCTCCCTTATTTGACCAGGCGGCTCCGGAGACCCAGTACTTC	CSAAPLFDQAAPETQYF	TRBV20-1	17	-	-	TRBJ2-5
TGCGCCAGCAGCCAAGATTCCATTAGCGGACAAGAGACCCAGTACTTC	CASSQDSISGQETQYF	TRBV4-3	16	-	-	TRBJ2-5
TGTGCCAGCAGCTTAACAGAAAGGGGGCAGTTCTTC	CASSLTERGQFF	TRBV11-2	12	-	-	TRBJ2-1
TGCGCCAGCAGCCAAGATTACGCGACCGGGGAGCAGTTCTTC	CASSQDYATGEQFF	TRBV4-3	14	-	once	TRBJ2-1
TGTGCCAGCAGCCCCCTACACCGCGGTGAGCAGTTCTTC	CASSPLHRGEQFF	TRBV11-3	13	-	-	TRBJ2-1
TGTGCCAGCAGCCCCCCGGCTAGGGAAGAGCAGTTCTTC	CASSPPAREEQFF	TRBV7-9	13	-	-	TRBJ2-1
TGTGCCAGTAGTACCACTGGCCTGAACACTGAAGCTTTCTTT	CASSTTGLNTEAFF	TRBV19	14	-	few	TRBJ1-1
TGTGCCAGCTCGCAAATACAAGAGACCCAGTACTTC	CASSQIQETQYF	TRBV14	12	-	few	TRBJ2-5
TGTGCCAGCAGCGTAGAGACTAGCCGTGGGACCCAGTACTTC	CASSVETSRGTQYF	TRBV9	14	TRBD2	many	TRBJ2-5
TGCGCCAGCAGCCAAGATCTTGACAGGGGGCACTACGAGCAGTACTTC	CASSQDLDRGHYEQYF	TRBV4-1	16	TRBD1	-	TRBJ2-7
TGTGCCAGCAGCCTAATAAGCGAGAATACGCAGTATTTT	CASSLISENTQYF	TRBV14	13	-	-	TRBJ2-3
TGTGCCAGCAGTGAATTGCTTAATGCGCAGTTCTTC	CASSELLNAQFF	TRBV2	12	-	-	TRBJ2-1
TGTGCCAGCAGTTCCGGGAAAAGTCCCCTCAGGGAGCAGTTCTTC	CASSSGKSPLREQFF	TRBV12-3/TRBV12-4	15	-	-	TRBJ2-1
TGTGCGAGCAGCCAACTAGCGGGGGGGACAGATACGGAGTATTTT	CASSQLAGGTDTEYF	TRBV12-3/TRBV12-4	15	TRBD2	-	TRBJ2-3
TGTGCCAGCAGTTGCGAAGACGACAGGGGGCCTATCGAGCAGTACTTC	CASSCEDDRGPIEQYF	TRBV28	16	TRBD1	few	TRBJ2-7
TGTGCCAGCAGCCAAGACTTGGTCCTTCGGAAGCAGTACTTC	CASSQDLVLRKQYF	TRBV3-1	14	-	few	TRBJ2-7
TGTGCCAGTAGTATAGGGTCCGCGACCAACTATGGCTACACCTTC	CASSIGSATNYGYTF	TRBV19	15	-	-	TRBJ1-2
TGTGCCAGCAGCAACGGTGAACAGACGCAGTATTTT	CASSNGEQTQYF	TRBV3-1	12	-	few	TRBJ2-3
TGCGCCAGTACACCACAACAGGGCTCCTATAATTCACCCCTCCACTTT	CASTPQQGSYNSPLHF	TRBV4-3	16	-	-	TRBJ1-6
TGTGCCAGGAGCCGGGAGAGATCGGACTCACCCCTCCACTTT	CARSRERSDSPLHF	TRBV2	14	-	once	TRBJ1-6